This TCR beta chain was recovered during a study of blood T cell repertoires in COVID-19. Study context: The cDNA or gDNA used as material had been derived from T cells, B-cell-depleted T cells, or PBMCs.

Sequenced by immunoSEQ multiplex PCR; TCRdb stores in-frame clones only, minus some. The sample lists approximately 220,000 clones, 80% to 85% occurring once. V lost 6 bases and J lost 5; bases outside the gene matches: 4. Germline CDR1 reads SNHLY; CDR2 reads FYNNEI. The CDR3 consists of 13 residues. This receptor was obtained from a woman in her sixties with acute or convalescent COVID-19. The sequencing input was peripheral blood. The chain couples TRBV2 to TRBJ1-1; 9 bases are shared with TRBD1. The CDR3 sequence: CASRRDRATEAFF. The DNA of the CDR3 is TGTGCCAGCAGGAGGGACAGGGCAACTGAAGCTTTCTTT.